This T cell receptor (beta chain) derives from a study of blood T cell repertoires in COVID-19. CDR1 and CDR2 (germline): MNHNY, SVGAGI (reference sequence). The CDR3 loop spans 14 amino acids. V lost 11 bases to trimming and J lost 2 bases, with 15 bases between them. Original handling: By means of reference gene primer amplification, nucleated cell counts were estimated. Method: immunoSEQ multiplex PCR; TCRdb's copy keeps in-frame clones and lacks some. V, J and clone size were drawn from that table, and D and trimming were deduced from the DNA. The data contain over 120,000 clones, around 90% of them singletons.

The source material was peripheral blood. The receptor comes from a woman between 45 and 65 years old with acute or convalescent COVID-19. The chain is built from TRBV6-6 and TRBJ1-4; D not resolved. The chain's CDR3 is CAGGKSDTNEKLFF. The CDR3 DNA is TGTGCCGGAGGAAAGTCCGATACTAATGAAAAACTGTTTTTT.